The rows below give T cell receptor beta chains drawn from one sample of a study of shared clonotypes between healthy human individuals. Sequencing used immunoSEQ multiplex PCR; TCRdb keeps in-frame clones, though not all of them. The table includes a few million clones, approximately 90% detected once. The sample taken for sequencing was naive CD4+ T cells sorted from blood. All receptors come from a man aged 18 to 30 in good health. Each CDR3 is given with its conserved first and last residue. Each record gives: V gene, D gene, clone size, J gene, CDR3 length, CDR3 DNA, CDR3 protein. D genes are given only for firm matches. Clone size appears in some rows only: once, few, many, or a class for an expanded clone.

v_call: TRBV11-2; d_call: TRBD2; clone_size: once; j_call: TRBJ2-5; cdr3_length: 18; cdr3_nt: TGTGCCAGCAGCTTAGCTACTCCGCTAGCGGGAGAGGGAGAGACCCAGTACTTC; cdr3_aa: CASSLATPLAGEGETQYF
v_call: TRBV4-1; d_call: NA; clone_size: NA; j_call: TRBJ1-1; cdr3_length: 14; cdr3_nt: TGCGCCAGCAGCCAAGGGGGACGGGACACTGAAGCTTTCTTT; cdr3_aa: CASSQGGRDTEAFF
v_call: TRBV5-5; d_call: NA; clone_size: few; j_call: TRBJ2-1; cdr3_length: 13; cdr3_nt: TGTGCCAGCAGCCAACAGACGATCAATGAGCAGTTCTTC; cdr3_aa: CASSQQTINEQFF
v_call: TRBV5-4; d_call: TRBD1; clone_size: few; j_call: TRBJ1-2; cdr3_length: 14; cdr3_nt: TGTGCCAGCAGCTTGTACAGGGGCGGCTATGGCTACACCTTC; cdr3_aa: CASSLYRGGYGYTF
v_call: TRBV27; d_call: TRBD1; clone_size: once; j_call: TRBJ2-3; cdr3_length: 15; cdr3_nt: TGTGCCAGCAGTTCGGGACAGGGACGGGCAGATACGCAGTATTTT; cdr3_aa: CASSSGQGRADTQYF
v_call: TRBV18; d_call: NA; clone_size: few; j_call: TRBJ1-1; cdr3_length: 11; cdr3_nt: TGTGCCAGCTCAGCCCGGGTCGAAGCTTTCTTT; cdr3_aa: CASSARVEAFF
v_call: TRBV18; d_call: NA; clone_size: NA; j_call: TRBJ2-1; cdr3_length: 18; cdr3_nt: TGTGCCAGCTCACCCCTAACGGGAGTAGTCAAAGCGGGCAATGAGCAGTTCTTC; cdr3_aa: CASSPLTGVVKAGNEQFF
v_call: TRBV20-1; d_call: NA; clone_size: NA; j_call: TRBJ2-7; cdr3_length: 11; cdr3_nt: TGCAGTGCTTCCATGGGGGGCGAGCAGTACTTC; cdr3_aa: CSASMGGEQYF
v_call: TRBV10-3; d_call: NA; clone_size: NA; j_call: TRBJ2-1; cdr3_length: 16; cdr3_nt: TGTGCCATCAGTGAGTCGACGGCGGGTTCCTACAATGAGCAGTTCTTC; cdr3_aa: CAISESTAGSYNEQFF
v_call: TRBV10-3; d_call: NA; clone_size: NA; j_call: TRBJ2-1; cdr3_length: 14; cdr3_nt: TGTGCCATCAGAGGAGAAATCAGGGGTAATGAGCAGTTCTTC; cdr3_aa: CAIRGEIRGNEQFF
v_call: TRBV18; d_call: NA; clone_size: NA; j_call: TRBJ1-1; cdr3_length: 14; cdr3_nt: TGTGCCAGCTCACCACCGAAACTGGACAGAGAAGCTTTCTTT; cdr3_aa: CASSPPKLDREAFF
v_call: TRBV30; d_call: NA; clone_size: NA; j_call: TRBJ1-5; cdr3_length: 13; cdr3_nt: TGTGCCTGGAGAAGAGGTTTAGGTCAGCCCCAGCATTTT; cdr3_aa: CAWRRGLGQPQHF
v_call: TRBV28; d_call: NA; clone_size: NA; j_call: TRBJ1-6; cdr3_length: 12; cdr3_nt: TGTGCCAGCAGTTTAGCCTCTAAACCCCTCCACTTT; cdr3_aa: CASSLASKPLHF
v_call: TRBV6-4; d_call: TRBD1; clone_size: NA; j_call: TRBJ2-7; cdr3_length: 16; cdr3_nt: TGTGCCAGCACCACATGCGGGGACAGGGGATGGAACGAGCAGTACTTC; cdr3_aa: CASTTCGDRGWNEQYF
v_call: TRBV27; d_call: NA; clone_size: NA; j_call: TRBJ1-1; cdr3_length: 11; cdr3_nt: TGTGCCAGCCGAGTGAACACTGAAGCTTTCTTT; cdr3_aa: CASRVNTEAFF
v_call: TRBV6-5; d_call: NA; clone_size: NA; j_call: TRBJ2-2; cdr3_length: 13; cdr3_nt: TGTGCCAGCAGTGACAGAAACACCGGGGAGCTGTTTTTT; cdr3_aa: CASSDRNTGELFF
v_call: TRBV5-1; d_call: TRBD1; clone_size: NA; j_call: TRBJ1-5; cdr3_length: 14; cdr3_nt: TGCGCCAGCAGCCTGGGACAGGGTGAGCAGCCCCAGCATTTT; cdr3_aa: CASSLGQGEQPQHF
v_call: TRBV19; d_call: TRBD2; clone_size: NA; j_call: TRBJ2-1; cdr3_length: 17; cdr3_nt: TGTGCCAGTGCTGGGACTAGCGGGAGGGCCGATTACAATGAGCAGTTCTTC; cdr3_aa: CASAGTSGRADYNEQFF
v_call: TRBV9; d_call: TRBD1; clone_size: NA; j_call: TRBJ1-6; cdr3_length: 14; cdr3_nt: TGTGCCAGCAGCATCTCAGGGGGGAATTCACCCCTCCACTTT; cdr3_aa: CASSISGGNSPLHF
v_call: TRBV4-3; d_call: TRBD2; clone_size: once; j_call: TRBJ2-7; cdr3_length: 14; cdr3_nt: TGCGCCAGCAGGGGGACTAGCGGGAGTTACGAGCAGTACTTC; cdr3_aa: CASRGTSGSYEQYF
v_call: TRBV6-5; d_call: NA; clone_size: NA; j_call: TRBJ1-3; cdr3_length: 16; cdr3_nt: TGTGCCAGCAGTTACTCGCAGGCCTCCTCTGGAAACACCATATATTTT; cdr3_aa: CASSYSQASSGNTIYF
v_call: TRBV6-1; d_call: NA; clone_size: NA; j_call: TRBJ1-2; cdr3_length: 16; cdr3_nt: TGTGCCAGCAGTGACAGGGGTAGCCTGGGGGATAAGAGCTACACCTTC; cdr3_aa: CASSDRGSLGDKSYTF
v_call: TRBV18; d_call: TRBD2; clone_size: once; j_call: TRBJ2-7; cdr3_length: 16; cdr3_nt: TGTGCCAGCTCACCCATTAGCGGGAGAGGGACCTACGAGCAGTACTTC; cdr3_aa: CASSPISGRGTYEQYF
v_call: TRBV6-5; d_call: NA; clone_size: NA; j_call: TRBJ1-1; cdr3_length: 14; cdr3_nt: TGTGCCAGCAGTCGAACTCAGACAAGTGTAGAAGCTTTCTTT; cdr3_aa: CASSRTQTSVEAFF
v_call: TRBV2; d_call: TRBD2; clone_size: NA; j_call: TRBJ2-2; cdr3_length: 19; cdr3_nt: TGTGCCAGCAGTCAGAGGGGTAGCGGGAGGCCTTCGAACACCGGGGAGCTGTTTTTT; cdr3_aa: CASSQRGSGRPSNTGELFF
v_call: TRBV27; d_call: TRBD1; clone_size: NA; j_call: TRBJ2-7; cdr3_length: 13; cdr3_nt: TGTGCCAGTTCGCTAGACAGGGGATACGAGCAGTACTTC; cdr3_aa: CASSLDRGYEQYF
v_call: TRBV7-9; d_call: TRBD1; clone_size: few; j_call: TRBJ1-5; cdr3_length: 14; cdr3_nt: TGTGCCAGCAACACCGGGACAGGGAATCAGCCCCAGCATTTT; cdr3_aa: CASNTGTGNQPQHF
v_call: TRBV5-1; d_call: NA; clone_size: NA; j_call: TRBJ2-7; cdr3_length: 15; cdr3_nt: TGCGCCAGCAGCCCACGCGGGGGCCGTTGGTACGAGCAGTACTTC; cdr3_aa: CASSPRGGRWYEQYF
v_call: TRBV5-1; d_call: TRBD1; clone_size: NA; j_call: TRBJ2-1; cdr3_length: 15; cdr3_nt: TGCGCCAGCAGAACGGGACAGTCCGGTGGGGATGAGCAGTTCTTC; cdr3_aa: CASRTGQSGGDEQFF
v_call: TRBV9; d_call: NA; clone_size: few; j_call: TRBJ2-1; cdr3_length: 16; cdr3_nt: TGTGCCAGCAGCACGACGACAGGAACCTACGTCAATGAGCAGTTCTTC; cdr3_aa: CASSTTTGTYVNEQFF
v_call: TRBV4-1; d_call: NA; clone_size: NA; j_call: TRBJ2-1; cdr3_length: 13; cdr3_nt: TGCGCCAGCAGCCAGGGCACGTGGGATGAGCAGTTCTTC; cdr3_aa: CASSQGTWDEQFF
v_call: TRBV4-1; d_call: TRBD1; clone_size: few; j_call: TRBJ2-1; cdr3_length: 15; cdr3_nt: TGCGCCAGCAGCCACGGGACAGGGGACTACAATGAGCAGTTCTTC; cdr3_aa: CASSHGTGDYNEQFF
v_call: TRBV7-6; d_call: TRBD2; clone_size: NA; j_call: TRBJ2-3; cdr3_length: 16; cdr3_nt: TGTGCCAGCAGCTTATCCTCTAGCGGGGGGGCAGATACGCAGTATTTT; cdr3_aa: CASSLSSSGGADTQYF
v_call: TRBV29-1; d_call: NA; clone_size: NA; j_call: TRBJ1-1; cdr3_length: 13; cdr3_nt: TGCAGCGTTGAACGAGTTTTGAACACTGAAGCTTTCTTT; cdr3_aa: CSVERVLNTEAFF
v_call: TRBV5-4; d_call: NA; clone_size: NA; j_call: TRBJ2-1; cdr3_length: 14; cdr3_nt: TGTGCCAGCAGCGACAAAGGGACCTACAATGAGCAGTTCTTC; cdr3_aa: CASSDKGTYNEQFF
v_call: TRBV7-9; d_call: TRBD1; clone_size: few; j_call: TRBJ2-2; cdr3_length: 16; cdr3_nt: TGTGCCAGCAGCATGGGACAGAGCACGAACACCGGGGAGCTGTTTTTT; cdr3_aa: CASSMGQSTNTGELFF
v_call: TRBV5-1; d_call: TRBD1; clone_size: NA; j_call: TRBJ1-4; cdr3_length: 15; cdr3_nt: TGCGCCAGCAGCTTCGGGACAGGGGAGCATGAAAAACTGTTTTTT; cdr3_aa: CASSFGTGEHEKLFF
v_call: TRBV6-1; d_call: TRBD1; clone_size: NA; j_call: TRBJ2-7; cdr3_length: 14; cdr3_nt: TGTGCCAGCGTCGAGACAGGGGGCGCGAGGGAGCAGTACTTC; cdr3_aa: CASVETGGAREQYF
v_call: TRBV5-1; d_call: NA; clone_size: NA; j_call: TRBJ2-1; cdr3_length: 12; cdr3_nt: TGCGCCAGCAGCTTGGTATATAATGAGCAGTTCTTC; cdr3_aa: CASSLVYNEQFF
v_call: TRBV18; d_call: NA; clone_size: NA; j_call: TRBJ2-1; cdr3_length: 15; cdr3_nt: TGTGCCAGCTCACCAGGACAGAGCTCCTACAATGAGCAGTTCTTC; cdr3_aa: CASSPGQSSYNEQFF
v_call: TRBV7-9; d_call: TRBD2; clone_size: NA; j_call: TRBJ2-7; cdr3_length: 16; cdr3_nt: TGTGCCAGCAGCTTCACGACCGGGGGGGCTGCGGGCGAGCAGTACTTC; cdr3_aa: CASSFTTGGAAGEQYF
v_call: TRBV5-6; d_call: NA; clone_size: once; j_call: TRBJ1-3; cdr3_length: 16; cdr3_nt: TGTGCCAGCAGCTTCCGAGACCAGGGGACTGGAAACACCATATATTTT; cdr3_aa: CASSFRDQGTGNTIYF
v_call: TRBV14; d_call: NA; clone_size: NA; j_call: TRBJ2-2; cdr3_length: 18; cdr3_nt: TGTGCCAGCAGCCAACTACTCCCGGGACTTACGAACACCGGGGAGCTGTTTTTT; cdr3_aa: CASSQLLPGLTNTGELFF
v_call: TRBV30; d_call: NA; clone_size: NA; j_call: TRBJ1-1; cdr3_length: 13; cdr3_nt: TGTGCCTGCAAACGCACAGGGATGACTGAAGCTTTCTTT; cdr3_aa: CACKRTGMTEAFF
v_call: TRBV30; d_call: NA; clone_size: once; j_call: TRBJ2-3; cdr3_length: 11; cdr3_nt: TGTGCCTGGAGACTAGCCGATACGCAGTATTTT; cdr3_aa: CAWRLADTQYF
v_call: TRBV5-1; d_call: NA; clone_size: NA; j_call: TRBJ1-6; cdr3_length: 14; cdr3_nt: TGCGCCAGCAGCTGGGGACAACCCGATTCACCCCTCCACTTT; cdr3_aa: CASSWGQPDSPLHF
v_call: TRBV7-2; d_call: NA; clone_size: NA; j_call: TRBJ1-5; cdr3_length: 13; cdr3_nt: TGTGCCAGCAGCTTAAGTCAAACAGGGCCCCAGCATTTT; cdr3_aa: CASSLSQTGPQHF
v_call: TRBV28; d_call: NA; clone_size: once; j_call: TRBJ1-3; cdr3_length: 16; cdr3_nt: TGTGCCAGCAGCAGCGCAGGAATTGGGACTGGAAACACCATATATTTT; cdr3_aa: CASSSAGIGTGNTIYF
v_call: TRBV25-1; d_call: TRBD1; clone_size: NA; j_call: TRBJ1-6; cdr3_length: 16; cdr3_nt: TGTGCCAGCAGTGAAAGACCTCCGGGACAGGGCTCGCCCCTCCACTTT; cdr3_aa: CASSERPPGQGSPLHF
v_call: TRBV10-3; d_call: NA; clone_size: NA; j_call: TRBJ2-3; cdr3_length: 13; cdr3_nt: TGTGCCATCAGTGAGGGTAAAACAGATACGCAGTATTTT; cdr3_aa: CAISEGKTDTQYF
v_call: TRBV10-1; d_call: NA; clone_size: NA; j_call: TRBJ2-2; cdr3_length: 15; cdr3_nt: TGCGCCAGCAGTGAGCAGCCATTTAACACCGGGGAGCTGTTTTTT; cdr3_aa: CASSEQPFNTGELFF
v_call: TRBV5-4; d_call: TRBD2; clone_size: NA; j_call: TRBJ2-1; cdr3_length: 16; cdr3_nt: TGTGCCAGCAGCCTTATGGGGGCGGGGGGAAGGAATGAGCAGTTCTTC; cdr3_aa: CASSLMGAGGRNEQFF
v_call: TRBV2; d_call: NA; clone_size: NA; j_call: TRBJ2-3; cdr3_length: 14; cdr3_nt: TGTGCCAGCAGTGACCGGCAGATGATAGATACGCAGTATTTT; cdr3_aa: CASSDRQMIDTQYF
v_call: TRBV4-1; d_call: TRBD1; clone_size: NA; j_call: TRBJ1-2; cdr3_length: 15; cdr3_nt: TGCGCCAGCAGCCAGGCGGGACAGGGGGCATTAGGCTACACCTTC; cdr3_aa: CASSQAGQGALGYTF
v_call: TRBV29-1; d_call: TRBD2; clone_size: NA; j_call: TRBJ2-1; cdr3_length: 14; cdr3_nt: TGCAGCGCACGAACCAGCGGGAGGGCCACTGAGCAGTTCTTC; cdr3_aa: CSARTSGRATEQFF
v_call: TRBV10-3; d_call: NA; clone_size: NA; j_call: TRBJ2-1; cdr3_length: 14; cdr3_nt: TGTGCCGGGGGGGGCAGTTCGTCCTACAATGAGCAGTTCTTC; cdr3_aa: CAGGGSSSYNEQFF
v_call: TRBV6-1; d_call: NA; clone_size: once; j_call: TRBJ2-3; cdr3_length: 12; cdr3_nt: TGTGCCAGCAGTATCTACACAGATACGCAGTATTTT; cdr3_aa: CASSIYTDTQYF
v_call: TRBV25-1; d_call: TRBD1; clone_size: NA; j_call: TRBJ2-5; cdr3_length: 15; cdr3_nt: TGTGCCAGCAGTGAGGGACAGGGGATGTTTGAGACCCAGTACTTC; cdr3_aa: CASSEGQGMFETQYF
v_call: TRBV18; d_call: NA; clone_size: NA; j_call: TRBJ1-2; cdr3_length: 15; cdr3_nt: TGTGCCAGCTCACCCGGGACACAAGCTAACTATGGCTACACCTTC; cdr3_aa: CASSPGTQANYGYTF